The source of this T cell receptor (beta chain) is a study of blood T cells in healthy people across ages. The V and J ends lost 5 bases and 3 bases respectively, with 20 bases between them. Germline V lookup: CDR1 MNHEY, CDR2 SVGEGT. This CDR3 contains 16 residues. A second PCR, run for roughly 7 to 12 cycles, used a sample-barcoded 5' primer plus a J-beta primer mix. TCRdb independently ran MiXCR on the 5' RACE reads; one entry per CDR3 protein. The data show around 1,100,000 distinct CDR3 sequences, with about two fifths seen just once and around 12% held by the top ten. The gene calls are TRBV6-2 or TRBV6-3 and TRBJ2-7; tentative D call: TRBD1 (5 bases). The material sequenced was blood. This clonotype was sampled from a man aged 18 to 30 in good health. CDR3: CASSLRPLTEYYEQYF. CDR3 DNA: TGTGCCAGCAGTCTCCGGCCTTTGACAGAATACTACGAGCAGTACTTC.